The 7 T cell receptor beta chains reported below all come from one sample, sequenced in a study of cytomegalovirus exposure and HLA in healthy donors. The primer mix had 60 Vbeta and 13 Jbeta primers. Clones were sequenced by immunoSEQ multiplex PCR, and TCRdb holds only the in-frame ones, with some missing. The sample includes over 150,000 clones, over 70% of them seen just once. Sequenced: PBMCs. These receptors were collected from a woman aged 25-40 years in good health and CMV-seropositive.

CDR3 bases: TGTGCCAGCAGCCCTCGACAGGGCTCCATGAACACTGAAGCTTTCTTT. As protein: CASSPRQGSMNTEAFF. The gene calls are TRBV11-3 and TRBJ1-1, with 7 bases fitting TRBD1. Germline V CDR1 and CDR2: SGHNT, YENEEA. V was pared by 5 bases and J by 0 bases, with 9 bases of the junction left unmatched. There are 16 residues in the CDR3. The variable domain in full, completed from reference TRBV11-3 and TRBJ1-1, reads EAGVVQSPRYKIIEKKQPVAFWCNPISGHNTLYWYLQNLGQGPELLIRYENEEAVDDSQLPKDRFSAERLKGVDSTLKIQPAELGDSAVYLCASSPRQGSMNTEAFFGQGTRLTVV.

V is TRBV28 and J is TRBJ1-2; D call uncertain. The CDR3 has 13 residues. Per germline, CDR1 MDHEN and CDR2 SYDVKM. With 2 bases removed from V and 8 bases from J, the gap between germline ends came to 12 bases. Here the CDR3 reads CASSLEVSWGYTF. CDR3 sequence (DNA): TGTGCCAGCAGTTTAGAGGTGTCGTGGGGCTACACCTTC.

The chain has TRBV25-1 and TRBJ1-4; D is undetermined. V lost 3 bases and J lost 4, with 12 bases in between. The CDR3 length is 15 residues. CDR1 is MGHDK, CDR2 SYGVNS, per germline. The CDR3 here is CASSDWEAGNEKLFF. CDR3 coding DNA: TGTGCCAGCAGTGACTGGGAAGCGGGTAATGAAAAACTGTTTTTT.

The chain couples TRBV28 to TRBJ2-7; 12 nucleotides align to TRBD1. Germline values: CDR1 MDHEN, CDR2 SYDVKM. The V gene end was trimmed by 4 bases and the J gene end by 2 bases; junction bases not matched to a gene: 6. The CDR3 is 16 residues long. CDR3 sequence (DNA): TGTGCCAGCAGTTCCGGGGACAGGGGGCGAACCTACGAGCAGTACTTC. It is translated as CASSSGDRGRTYEQYF. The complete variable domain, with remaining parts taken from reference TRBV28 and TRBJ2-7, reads DVKVTQSSRYLVKRTGEKVFLECVQDMDHENMFWYRQDPGLGLRLIYFSYDVKMKEKGDIPEGYSVSREKKERFSLILESASTNQTSMYLCASSSGDRGRTYEQYFGPGTRLTVT.

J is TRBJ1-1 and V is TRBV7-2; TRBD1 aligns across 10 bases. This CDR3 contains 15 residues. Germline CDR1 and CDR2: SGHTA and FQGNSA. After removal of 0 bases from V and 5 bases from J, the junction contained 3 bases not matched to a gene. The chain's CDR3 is CASSLAGTGATEAFF. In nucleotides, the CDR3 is TGTGCCAGCAGCTTAGCCGGGACAGGGGCTACTGAAGCTTTCTTT.

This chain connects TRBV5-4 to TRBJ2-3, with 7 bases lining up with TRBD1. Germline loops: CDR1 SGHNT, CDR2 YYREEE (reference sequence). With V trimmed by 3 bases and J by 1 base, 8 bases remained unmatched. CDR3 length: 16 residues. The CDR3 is CASSSPQGSRTDTQYF. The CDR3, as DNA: TGTGCCAGCAGCTCCCCACAGGGGTCGCGCACAGATACGCAGTATTTT.

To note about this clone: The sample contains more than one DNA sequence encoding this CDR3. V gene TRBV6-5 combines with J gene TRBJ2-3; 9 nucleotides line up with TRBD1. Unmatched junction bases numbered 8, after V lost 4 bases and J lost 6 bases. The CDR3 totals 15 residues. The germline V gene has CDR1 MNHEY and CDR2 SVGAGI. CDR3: CASSFRGTGSDTQYF. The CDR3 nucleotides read TGTGCCAGCAGTTTTCGCGGGACAGGGTCGGATACGCAGTATTTT.